The rows below give T cell receptor beta chains drawn from one sample of a study of cytomegalovirus exposure and HLA in healthy donors. Sequenced by immunoSEQ multiplex PCR; TCRdb stores in-frame clones only, minus some. The sample yields about 100,000 clones, approximately 94% seen once. Sequencing was carried out using PBMCs. The receptors stem from a woman between 18 and 30 years old in good health and CMV-seronegative. The CDR3 runs from the conserved cysteine through the conserved F or W. D genes are given only for firm matches. Some rows mark clone size as missing; the rest say once, few, many or name a class of expanded clone.

abundance: NA; j_gene: TRBJ2-3; d_gene: TRBD1; v_gene: TRBV19; CDR3nt: TGTGCCAGTAGTACAGGACAGGGCGCAGATACGCAGTATTTT; CDR3aa: CASSTGQGADTQYF
abundance: NA; j_gene: TRBJ1-6; d_gene: TRBD1; v_gene: TRBV7-2; CDR3nt: TGTGCCAGCAGCCGGGACAGGGTTCACTCACCCCTCCACTTT; CDR3aa: CASSRDRVHSPLHF
abundance: NA; j_gene: TRBJ2-7; d_gene: NA; v_gene: TRBV18; CDR3nt: TGTGCCAGCTCACCAGGGTCAGGGGCGACTTACGAGCAGTACTTC; CDR3aa: CASSPGSGATYEQYF
abundance: NA; j_gene: TRBJ1-1; d_gene: TRBD1; v_gene: TRBV5-1; CDR3nt: TGCGCCAGCAGCCCCTGGACAGGGAACACTGAAGCTTTCTTT; CDR3aa: CASSPWTGNTEAFF
abundance: NA; j_gene: TRBJ2-5; d_gene: TRBD1; v_gene: TRBV9; CDR3nt: TGTGCCAGCAGCGCGGGGGACAGGGGACAAGAGACCCAGTACTTC; CDR3aa: CASSAGDRGQETQYF
abundance: NA; j_gene: TRBJ1-5; d_gene: NA; v_gene: TRBV7-2; CDR3nt: TGTGCCAGCAGCGAAGTAACCGGGACAAATCAGCCCCAGCATTTT; CDR3aa: CASSEVTGTNQPQHF
abundance: NA; j_gene: TRBJ2-2; d_gene: TRBD1; v_gene: TRBV27; CDR3nt: TGTGCCAGCAGAATAACCGGGACAGGGAGCACCGGGGAGCTGTTTTTT; CDR3aa: CASRITGTGSTGELFF
abundance: NA; j_gene: TRBJ2-3; d_gene: NA; v_gene: TRBV6-4; CDR3nt: TGTGCCAGCAGTGTAGAGGGCAGAGGCACAGATACGCAGTATTTT; CDR3aa: CASSVEGRGTDTQYF
abundance: NA; j_gene: TRBJ2-7; d_gene: NA; v_gene: TRBV5-4; CDR3nt: TGTGCCAGCAGCGTGGATCGGTCCTACGAGCAGTACTTC; CDR3aa: CASSVDRSYEQYF
abundance: NA; j_gene: TRBJ1-2; d_gene: NA; v_gene: TRBV7-9; CDR3nt: TGTGCCAGCAGCTTAGGACAGTTCTATGGCTACACCTTC; CDR3aa: CASSLGQFYGYTF
abundance: NA; j_gene: TRBJ2-5; d_gene: NA; v_gene: TRBV9; CDR3nt: TGTGCCAGCAGCGTAGGGCATTCGGAGACCCAGTACTTC; CDR3aa: CASSVGHSETQYF
abundance: NA; j_gene: TRBJ2-2; d_gene: TRBD2; v_gene: TRBV4-1; CDR3nt: TGCGCCAGCAGTAGCGGGAGCATCGCCGGGGAGCTGTTTTTT; CDR3aa: CASSSGSIAGELFF
abundance: once; j_gene: TRBJ1-5; d_gene: TRBD1; v_gene: TRBV4-1; CDR3nt: TGCGCCAGCAGCCAAGGGGACAGTCAGCCCCAGCATTTT; CDR3aa: CASSQGDSQPQHF
abundance: NA; j_gene: TRBJ1-1; d_gene: NA; v_gene: TRBV7-9; CDR3nt: TGTGCCAGCAGCTTTTACCAGGCGAACACTGAAGCTTTCTTT; CDR3aa: CASSFYQANTEAFF
abundance: NA; j_gene: TRBJ2-7; d_gene: TRBD1; v_gene: TRBV19; CDR3nt: TGTGCCAGTACCATCGGACAGGAATCGGCCGAGCAGTACTTC; CDR3aa: CASTIGQESAEQYF
abundance: NA; j_gene: TRBJ1-1; d_gene: TRBD1; v_gene: TRBV19; CDR3nt: TGTGCCAGTAGTACTCTCGGGACAGGGTCATGGAGCACTGAAGCTTTCTTT; CDR3aa: CASSTLGTGSWSTEAFF
abundance: NA; j_gene: TRBJ1-4; d_gene: TRBD1; v_gene: TRBV7-8; CDR3nt: TGTGCCAGCACAGGGGGGGAAAAACTGTTTTTT; CDR3aa: CASTGGEKLFF
abundance: once; j_gene: TRBJ1-2; d_gene: TRBD1; v_gene: TRBV7-2; CDR3nt: TGTGCCAGCACCGCGACAGGGTATGGCTACACCTTC; CDR3aa: CASTATGYGYTF
abundance: few; j_gene: TRBJ2-3; d_gene: TRBD2; v_gene: TRBV30; CDR3nt: TGTGCCTGGGCGGACGTAGCGGGAGTAAGGGATACGCAGTATTTT; CDR3aa: CAWADVAGVRDTQYF
abundance: NA; j_gene: TRBJ2-7; d_gene: TRBD2; v_gene: TRBV5-1; CDR3nt: TGCGCCAGCAGCTCCTCAGGCGGGGGGGCTTGGGAGCAGTACTTC; CDR3aa: CASSSSGGGAWEQYF
abundance: once; j_gene: TRBJ2-5; d_gene: TRBD1; v_gene: TRBV5-1; CDR3nt: TGCGCCAGCAGCTTGAACAGGGGGCCCCCAGAGACCCAGTACTTC; CDR3aa: CASSLNRGPPETQYF
abundance: NA; j_gene: TRBJ2-1; d_gene: TRBD1; v_gene: TRBV19; CDR3nt: TGTGCCAGTAGTCCCCCTGACAGGGAAATCGGTGAGCAGTTCTTC; CDR3aa: CASSPPDREIGEQFF
abundance: once; j_gene: TRBJ2-3; d_gene: NA; v_gene: TRBV7-3; CDR3nt: TGTGCCAGCAGCTTAGTACAGGGTACCACAGATACGCAGTATTTT; CDR3aa: CASSLVQGTTDTQYF
abundance: NA; j_gene: TRBJ2-7; d_gene: TRBD2; v_gene: TRBV6-1; CDR3nt: TGTGCCAGCAGTGGGCAGGGGGTTACTAGCGGGAGGTCCTACGAGCAGTACTTC; CDR3aa: CASSGQGVTSGRSYEQYF
abundance: NA; j_gene: TRBJ1-1; d_gene: NA; v_gene: TRBV6-5; CDR3nt: TGTGCCAGCAGTTACCGAACAGGGTATTATGAAGCTTTCTTT; CDR3aa: CASSYRTGYYEAFF
abundance: once; j_gene: TRBJ2-7; d_gene: TRBD2; v_gene: TRBV7-9; CDR3nt: TGTGCCAGCAGCTTAGAGGCACTAGCGGGATACTACGAGCAGTACTTC; CDR3aa: CASSLEALAGYYEQYF
abundance: once; j_gene: TRBJ2-1; d_gene: TRBD1; v_gene: TRBV4-1; CDR3nt: TGCGCCAGCAGCCAAGATTCCGGACAGGGATCCTGGAATGAGCAGTTCTTC; CDR3aa: CASSQDSGQGSWNEQFF
abundance: NA; j_gene: TRBJ2-1; d_gene: TRBD2; v_gene: TRBV6-5; CDR3nt: TGTGCCAGCAGTCCATCGGGGGGGATCTACAATGAGCAGTTCTTC; CDR3aa: CASSPSGGIYNEQFF
abundance: NA; j_gene: TRBJ1-1; d_gene: NA; v_gene: TRBV2; CDR3nt: TGTGCCAGCAGGAAACAGGGTGGCACTGAAGCTTTCTTT; CDR3aa: CASRKQGGTEAFF
abundance: NA; j_gene: TRBJ2-7; d_gene: NA; v_gene: TRBV12-5; CDR3nt: TGTGCTAGTGGTTTAGGGGGGGTCGAGCAGTACTTC; CDR3aa: CASGLGGVEQYF
abundance: NA; j_gene: TRBJ2-3; d_gene: TRBD2; v_gene: TRBV28; CDR3nt: TGTGCCAGCAGTTTAGCGGGAGCCCTAAGGGATACGCAGTATTTT; CDR3aa: CASSLAGALRDTQYF
abundance: NA; j_gene: TRBJ2-1; d_gene: NA; v_gene: TRBV10-3; CDR3nt: TGTGCCATCAGTCCCCCGGGGAAGAATGAGCAGTTCTTC; CDR3aa: CAISPPGKNEQFF
abundance: NA; j_gene: TRBJ2-1; d_gene: NA; v_gene: TRBV5-1; CDR3nt: TGCGCCAGCAGCGGGGGCTCCTCCTACAATGAGCAGTTCTTC; CDR3aa: CASSGGSSYNEQFF
abundance: NA; j_gene: TRBJ2-2; d_gene: NA; v_gene: TRBV10-3; CDR3nt: TGTGCCATCAGTGAACAGGGAAGGGACACCGGGGAGCTGTTTTTT; CDR3aa: CAISEQGRDTGELFF
abundance: once; j_gene: TRBJ2-7; d_gene: NA; v_gene: TRBV18; CDR3nt: TGTGCCAGCTCACCACTCCAGGGGATCTCCTACGAGCAGTACTTC; CDR3aa: CASSPLQGISYEQYF
abundance: NA; j_gene: TRBJ2-2; d_gene: TRBD2; v_gene: TRBV2; CDR3nt: TGTGCCAGCAGTGAAGGACTAGCGGACTACACCGGGGAGCTGTTTTTT; CDR3aa: CASSEGLADYTGELFF